This T cell receptor beta chain is drawn from a study of T cell responses to AZD1222 COVID-19 vaccine. Study-wide points: Clonal diversity was possibly underestimated, and the donors were mostly white British, with more females. The CD4 TCRs associated with vaccination extended across spike and predominated at 160-218 and 743-854.

A note on this clone: No antigen is known for it.

Assay: immunoSEQ multiplex PCR; the TCRdb copy retains only in-frame clones and omits some. Of over 75,000 clones listed, over 85% were seen once; the top ten hold 3%. This CDR3 has 15 amino acids. Per the germline V gene, CDR1 is SGHNT and CDR2 is YYREEE (reference sequence). The V gene lost 4 bases and the J gene lost 0 bases, with 13 bases spanning the gap. The origin of this receptor is an adult in good health. The chain carries TRBV5-4 and TRBJ1-2, with D possibly TRBD1 on 6 matching bases. Sequences were derived from peripheral blood, sampled on day 0 of AZD1222 vaccination. The CDR3 region is CASSQWDTSNYGYTF. The CDR3, as DNA: TGTGCCAGCAGCCAGTGGGACACCTCTAACTATGGCTACACCTTC.